A single sample gave rise to the 24 T cell receptor beta chains below, sequenced in a study of high-grade serous ovarian cancer treatment subgroups. Measured with immunoSEQ multiplex PCR; TCRdb has only the in-frame clones, and not every one. The sample contains roughly 18,000 clones, roughly 75% of which appear only once. Tumor tissue was taken before any definitive surgery or chemotherapy was given. The sample taken for sequencing was tumor tissue. The receptors derive from a human donor with high-grade serous ovarian cancer.

The chain carries TRBV5-8 and TRBJ1-2; no definite D call. There are 13 residues in the CDR3. The germline V and J ends were trimmed by 2 bases and 8 bases, with 13 bases remaining between them. Germline assignment: CDR1 SGHTS and CDR2 YDEGEE. The CDR3 region has the DNA TGTGCCAGCAGCTTAGGACGGACGGGAGGCTACACCTTC. Its translation: CASSLGRTGGYTF.

The V call is TRBV27, the J call TRBJ1-5; D unclear. CDR1 MNHEY and CDR2 SMNVEV come from the germline V gene (reference sequence). CDR3 length: 12 amino acids. V gave up 3 bases and J gave up 5 bases, with 5 bases separating them. CDR3 in DNA: TGTGCCAGCAGTTTTTTAGATCAGCCCCAGCATTTT. This sequence encodes CASSFLDQPQHF.

CDR3 region: CASSEARTQNGEQYF. The CDR3 coding sequence is TGTGCCAGCAGTGAAGCCCGAACTCAGAACGGCGAGCAGTACTTC. This rearrangement joins TRBV6-1 to TRBJ2-5, with D unresolved. The J call may not be correct, given that the DNA end is closer to TRBJ2-7. Germline-derived CDR1 and CDR2 are MNHNS and SASEGT. There are 15 residues in the CDR3.

CDR3 DNA: TGTGCCAGCAGCCCCTACCGGACAGGTCACCCTGGAGACTACGAGCAGTACTTC. Amino acids: CASSPYRTGHPGDYEQYF. The rearrangement joins TRBV5-8 to TRBJ2-7, with TRBD1 matching 7 bases. The trim removed 4 bases at V and 3 bases at J, leaving 19 bases unmatched. The germline V gene encodes CDR1 SGHTS and CDR2 YDEGEE. CDR3 size: 18 residues.

The rearrangement uses TRBV9 and TRBJ2-2, with 7 positions matching TRBD1. V gave up 4 bases and J gave up 4 bases; unmatched junction bases: 10. Germline CDR1 is SGDLS and CDR2 is YYNGEE. The CDR3 contains 16 residues. DNA for the CDR3: TGTGCCAGCAGCTCTCAGGAAGGGGGCTCCACCGGGGAGCTGTTTTTT. Its translation: CASSSQEGGSTGELFF.

This chain uses TRBV5-6 with TRBJ2-5; either TRBD1 or TRBD2 may fit D (5 bases each). The CDR3 is made up of 17 amino acids. Germline CDR1 is SGHDT and CDR2 is YYEEEE. V dropped 1 base and J dropped 2 bases, with 18 bases sitting between them. The CDR3 DNA reads TGTGCCAGCAGCTTGACCGGGACCCCATCCGGTCAAGAGACCCAGTACTTC. It specifies CASSLTGTPSGQETQYF.

The gene calls are TRBV6-1 and TRBJ1-3; D is unclear. The germline gives CDR1 MNHNS, CDR2 SASEGT. Trimming stripped 6 bases from V and 4 bases from J, with 10 bases between. This CDR3 comprises 13 residues. The CDR3 DNA reads TGTGCCAGCAGCGGAATCGGGGGAAACACCATATATTTT. This codes for CASSGIGGNTIYF.

The chain employs TRBV29-1 and TRBJ2-3; D gene uncertain. The CDR3 extends over 18 amino acids. CDR1 and CDR2 (germline): SQVTM, ANQGSEA. V lost 7 bases to trimming and J lost 3 bases, with 29 bases between them. CDR3 nucleotide sequence: TGCAGCGCCTCACCTCCAGCATATTTAGTGGCCTTAACAGATACGCAGTATTTT. It yields the protein CSASPPAYLVALTDTQYF.

This clone was counted a few times. V gene TRBV5-4 combines with J gene TRBJ2-3, with TRBD2 matching 8 bases. The junction had 9 bases not matched to a gene; V was cut back by 2 bases and J by 4 bases. CDR1 and CDR2 from the germline V gene are SGHNT and YYREEE (reference sequence). The CDR3 extends over 16 amino acids. CDR3 in amino acids: CASSLTTGGRADTQYF. The DNA of the CDR3 is TGTGCCAGCAGCTTAACAACGGGAGGGCGGGCAGATACGCAGTATTTT.

The chain has TRBV7-6 and TRBJ2-1; D is possibly TRBD2 (5 bases). V dropped 2 bases and J dropped 2 bases, with 10 bases sitting between them. Germline CDR1 is SGHVS and CDR2 is FNYEAQ. The CDR3 sequence is 15 residues long. This CDR3 is CASSLTTSPYNEQFF. In DNA, the CDR3 is TGTGCCAGCAGCTTAACAACTAGTCCCTACAATGAGCAGTTCTTC. Looking up the rest from reference TRBV7-6 and TRBJ2-1 gives the full variable domain: GAGVSQSPRYKVTKRGQDVALRCDPISGHVSLYWYRQALGQGPEFLTYFNYEAQQDKSGLPNDRFSAERPEGSISTLTIQRTEQRDSAMYRCASSLTTSPYNEQFFGPGTRLTVL.

The chain uses TRBV27 and TRBJ2-3; 14 bases map to TRBD2. The V gene's germline CDR1 is MNHEY and CDR2 SMNVEV (reference sequence). This CDR3 has 19 amino acids. V trimming: 7 bases; J trimming: 3 bases; junction bases outside the gene matches: 15. The chain's CDR3 is CASTPLGATSGRGTDTQYF. CDR3 nucleotides: TGTGCCAGCACCCCGTTGGGCGCGACTAGCGGGAGGGGGACAGATACGCAGTATTTT.

V gene TRBV4-2 combines with J gene TRBJ1-2; TRBD1 might be the D (6 bases). The CDR3 is 14 amino acids. V lost 4 bases to trimming and J lost 6 bases, with 15 bases between them. Per the germline V gene, CDR1 is LGHNA and CDR2 is YNFKEQ. The CDR3 here is CASSRNTGLDGYTF. CDR3 sequence (DNA): TGTGCCAGCAGCCGCAATACAGGGCTGGATGGCTACACCTTC.

V gene TRBV28 combines with J gene TRBJ2-5, with 10 positions matching TRBD2. The CDR3 loop spans 15 amino acids. The V gene end was trimmed by 6 bases and the J gene end by 9 bases; junction bases not matched to a gene: 13. Germline V gene data show CDR1 as MDHEN and CDR2 as SYDVKM. DNA of the CDR3: TGTGCCAGCAGCCAAACTAGCGGGACCCTCGGATCCCAGTACTTC. Protein sequence: CASSQTSGTLGSQYF.

The genes are TRBV2 and TRBJ2-5, with D tentatively TRBD1 or TRBD2 (5 bases each). The CDR3 spans 11 residues. Germline-derived CDR1 and CDR2 are SNHLY and FYNNEI. The V gene lost 11 bases and the J gene lost 10 bases, with 17 bases spanning the gap. The CDR3 DNA sequence: TGTGCCGGCCAGACAGCTCGGGACCAGTACTTC. Protein sequence: CAGQTARDQYF.

The V call is TRBV7-8, the J call TRBJ1-1, with 7 nucleotides matching TRBD1. Germline V lookup: CDR1 SGHVS, CDR2 FQNEAQ. J gave up 0 bases and V 2 bases, and 9 bases lay outside the gene matches. The CDR3 totals 17 residues. The CDR3 sequence is CASSLRTGDWVNTEAFF. DNA for the CDR3: TGTGCCAGCAGCTTACGCACAGGGGATTGGGTGAACACTGAAGCTTTCTTT.

The rearrangement joins TRBV7-2 to TRBJ2-7; 7 bases agree with TRBD2. Germline CDR1 and CDR2: SGHTA and FQGNSA. The CDR3 runs 16 residues. Trimming removed 6 bases from V and 4 bases from J; junction bases left unmatched: 15. DNA for the CDR3: TGTGCCAGCAGACGAAGTTTGGGCGGGAGTATTTACGAGCAGTACTTC. It specifies CASRRSLGGSIYEQYF.

The CDR3 DNA follows: TGTGCCAGCAGCTTTCCTACTAGCGGGGGGCCCTACGAGCAGTACTTC. It encodes CASSFPTSGGPYEQYF. This chain connects TRBV7-9 to TRBJ2-7, with 12 bases identical to TRBD2. The trim removed 3 bases at V and 2 bases at J, leaving 5 bases unmatched. Germline values: CDR1 SEHNR, CDR2 FQNEAQ (reference sequence). There are 16 residues in the CDR3.

The chain carries TRBV29-1 and TRBJ2-1; 12 bases are shared with TRBD2. The germline gives CDR1 SQVTM, CDR2 ANQGSEA. CDR3 length: 15 residues. Trimming at V came to 3 bases and at J to 6 bases, leaving 6 bases not matched to a gene. The CDR3 DNA sequence: TGCAGCGTTGAGGAGACTAGCGGGAGTCTCAATGAGCAGTTCTTC. Its protein product is CSVEETSGSLNEQFF.

This chain links TRBV19 with TRBJ2-1; D is perhaps TRBD2 (6 bases). CDR1 and CDR2 from the germline V gene are LNHDA and SQIVND (reference sequence). V dropped 3 bases and J dropped 5 bases, with 11 bases sitting between them. This CDR3 is 14 amino acids long. The CDR3 here is CASSIGWGDNEQFF. The CDR3 nucleotides read TGTGCCAGTAGTATTGGGTGGGGGGACAATGAGCAGTTCTTC.

J is TRBJ2-2 and V is TRBV7-9; the D is unclear. The CDR3 length is 15 residues. The germline V gene has CDR1 SEHNR and CDR2 FQNEAQ (reference sequence). V shed 1 base and J shed 1 base, with 7 bases lying between them. The CDR3 reads CASSLDSRNTGELFF. CDR3 in DNA: TGTGCCAGCAGCTTAGATAGCAGGAACACCGGGGAGCTGTTTTTT.

The chain recombines TRBV29-1 with TRBJ2-3, with D possibly matching TRBD2 (6 bases). CDR3 length: 15 amino acids. Germline V lookup: CDR1 SQVTM, CDR2 ANQGSEA. V shed 6 bases and J shed 0 bases, with 16 bases lying between them. The CDR3 protein is CSVPGGLTSTDTQYF. CDR3 sequence (DNA): TGCAGCGTGCCCGGGGGTTTAACTAGCACAGATACGCAGTATTTT.

This clone was recorded once. The chain links TRBV7-3 to TRBJ2-1; 8 nucleotides match TRBD2. The V segment lost 2 bases and the J segment 7 bases; nucleotides outside the gene matches: 1. This CDR3 is built from 13 residues. Germline CDR1 is SGHTA and CDR2 is FQGTGA. The CDR3 reads CASSLAGGNEQFF. The CDR3 DNA reads TGTGCCAGCAGCTTAGCGGGAGGAAATGAGCAGTTCTTC.

The chain employs TRBV7-9 and TRBJ2-2; D is uncertain. The CDR3 loop spans 13 amino acids. CDR1 is SEHNR and CDR2 is FQNEAQ in the germline V gene (reference sequence). Between the trimmed V and J ends, which lost 2 bases and 6 bases, there was a span of 7 bases. The CDR3 is CASSLTGAGELFF. Here the CDR3 DNA reads TGTGCCAGCAGCTTAACGGGCGCCGGGGAGCTGTTTTTT.

V usage is TRBV7-8 and J usage is TRBJ1-5, with D unresolved. Trimming cost V 5 bases and J 6 bases, with 14 bases left between them. The CDR3 covers 14 residues. The germline CDR1 and CDR2 sequences are SGHVS and FQNEAQ. CDR3 in amino acids: CASSHEWRTQPQHF. CDR3 DNA sequence: TGTGCCAGCAGCCATGAATGGAGGACTCAGCCCCAGCATTTT. Full variable domain (missing parts from reference TRBV7-8 and TRBJ1-5): GAGVSQSPRYKVAKRGQDVALRCDPISGHVSLFWYQQALGQGPEFLTYFQNEAQLDKSGLPSDRFFAERPEGSVSTLKIQRTQQEDSAVYLCASSHEWRTQPQHFGDGTRLSIL.